A selection of T cell receptor beta chains follows, all from one sample in a study of CD8 T cells in Susac syndrome. Using its own MiXCR run on the immunoSEQ multiplex PCR reads, TCRdb lists one record per CDR3 protein. The sample consists of about 140,000 distinct CDR3 sequences, approximately 95% of them appearing once. Sequences were obtained from CD8+ T cells from PBMCs. All receptors derive from a human donor in good health. CDR3s include the opening cysteine and the closing phenylalanine or tryptophan. The D gene is left open where the match is weak. Clone size is shown for a subset of rows, as once, few, many or a class of expanded clone.

D gene	V gene	clone size	J gene	CDR3 protein	CDR3 DNA
TRBD2	TRBV18	NA	TRBJ2-2	CASSRTSGTSGTGELFF	TGTGCCAGCTCGCGGACTAGCGGGACATCGGGTACCGGGGAGCTGTTTTTT
NA	TRBV19	NA	TRBJ1-2	CASSIGVKGYTF	TGTGCCAGTAGTATCGGGGTCAAAGGCTACACCTTC
TRBD2	TRBV4-3	NA	TRBJ2-7	CASSHQTSGSPYEQYF	TGCGCCAGCAGCCACCAGACTAGCGGGAGTCCCTACGAGCAGTACTTC
TRBD2	TRBV27	NA	TRBJ2-7	CASSLASSLLAGGFYEQYF	TGTGCCAGCAGTTTAGCCTCCTCTCTACTAGCGGGAGGTTTCTACGAGCAGTACTTC
NA	TRBV3-1	NA	TRBJ2-2	CASSPGGSTGELFF	TGTGCCAGCAGCCCCGGGGGCTCCACCGGGGAGCTGTTTTTT
NA	TRBV27	NA	TRBJ2-2	CASSQQGILGTGELFF	TGTGCCAGCAGCCAACAGGGAATCCTGGGGACCGGGGAGCTGTTTTTT
NA	TRBV27	NA	TRBJ1-5	CASSLSFRNQPQHF	TGTGCCAGCAGTTTATCTTTTCGCAATCAGCCCCAGCATTTT
TRBD2	TRBV20-1	NA	TRBJ2-1	CSARDSDRTSGSYNEQFF	TGCAGTGCTAGAGACTCGGACCGGACTAGCGGCTCCTACAATGAGCAGTTCTTC
NA	TRBV30	NA	TRBJ2-3	CAWIEPDTQYF	TGTGCCTGGATTGAGCCCGATACGCAGTATTTT
TRBD2	TRBV27	NA	TRBJ2-7	CASSLGLVSEQYF	TGTGCCAGCAGCCTGGGACTAGTCAGCGAGCAGTACTTC
NA	TRBV27	once	TRBJ2-7	CASSFDGGSSYEQYF	TGTGCCAGCAGTTTCGATGGAGGGAGCTCCTACGAGCAGTACTTC
TRBD2	TRBV29-1	NA	TRBJ2-7	CSVAGGSTSGSPYEQYF	TGCAGCGTTGCCGGGGGATCCACTAGCGGGAGTCCCTACGAGCAGTACTTC
TRBD2	TRBV4-1	NA	TRBJ2-7	CASSPAGASYEQYF	TGCGCCAGCAGTCCAGCGGGAGCTTCCTACGAGCAGTACTTC
NA	TRBV3-1	NA	TRBJ2-6	CASSQDLGLGANVLTF	TGTGCCAGCAGCCAAGATTTGGGTCTGGGGGCCAACGTCCTGACTTTC
TRBD2	TRBV15	NA	TRBJ2-3	CATSLRTSSTDTQYF	TGTGCCACCAGCTTACGGACTAGTAGCACAGATACGCAGTATTTT
NA	TRBV20-1	NA	TRBJ2-1	CSANTYAGEQFF	TGCAGTGCCAATACCTATGCGGGTGAGCAGTTCTTC
NA	TRBV29-1	NA	TRBJ2-7	CSVGGVSSSYEQYF	TGCAGCGTTGGAGGTGTCAGCAGCTCCTACGAGCAGTACTTC
NA	TRBV6-5	NA	TRBJ2-2	CASSDGGELFF	TGTGCCAGCAGTGACGGCGGGGAGCTGTTTTTT